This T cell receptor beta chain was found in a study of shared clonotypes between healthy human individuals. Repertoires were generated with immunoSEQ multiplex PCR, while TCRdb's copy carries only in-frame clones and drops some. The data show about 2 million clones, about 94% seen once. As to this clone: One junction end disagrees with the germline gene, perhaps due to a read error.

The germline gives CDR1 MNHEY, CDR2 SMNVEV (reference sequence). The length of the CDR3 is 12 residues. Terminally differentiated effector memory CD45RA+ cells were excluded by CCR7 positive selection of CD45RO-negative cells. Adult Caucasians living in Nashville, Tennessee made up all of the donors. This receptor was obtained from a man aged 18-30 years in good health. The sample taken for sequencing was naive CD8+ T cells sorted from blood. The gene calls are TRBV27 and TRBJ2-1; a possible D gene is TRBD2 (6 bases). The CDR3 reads CASSGGYIEQFF. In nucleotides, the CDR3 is TGTGCCAGCAGTGGGGGGTACATTGAGCAGTTCTTC.